What follows are 4 T cell receptor beta chains derived from one specimen sequenced in a study of Ad26.COV2.S vaccination and SARS-CoV-2 variants. Only in-frame clones appear in the TCRdb table, and some are missing; sequencing was by immunoSEQ multiplex PCR. The sample lists over 450,000 clones; roughly nine tenths were seen once. As for treatment: 15 to 20 received Ad26.COV2.S at low or high dose, single or two shots; about 5 received placebo; per-sample allocation not given. Sampling was performed 63 days after the first vaccine or placebo injection. The source material was peripheral blood, sampled in a trial of Ad26.COV2.S vaccine versus placebo. These receptor sequences come from a person between 18 and 59 years old who received the Ad26.COV2.S COVID-19 vaccine or a placebo.

The J gene is TRBJ2-5, the V gene TRBV4-1; the D is unclear. The CDR3 spans 14 residues. Trimming pared 4 bases from V and 5 bases from J, leaving 14 bases between. Germline lookup yields CDR1 MGHRA and CDR2 YSYEKL. The CDR3 bases are TGCGCCAGCAGCCCGGGCCCCGCTCGGGAGACCCAGTACTTC. This gives the protein CASSPGPARETQYF.

This chain uses TRBV20-1 with TRBJ2-7; D may be TRBD2 (6 bases). CDR3 length equals 14 residues. Germline CDR1 DFQATT, CDR2 SNEGSKA (reference sequence). The ends were cut back, 3 bases at V and 2 bases at J, with 14 bases in the middle. CDR3 in DNA: TGCAGTGCTAGTAAGGCTAGCGTGCCCTACGAGCAGTACTTC. Residues: CSASKASVPYEQYF.

The chain has TRBV7-2 and TRBJ2-1; unclear D gene. V lost 1 base and J 4 bases, leaving 8 bases between the germline ends. CDR1 SGHTA and CDR2 FQGNSA come from the germline V gene. The CDR3 is 14 amino acids. The CDR3 nucleotides read TGTGCCAGCAGCTTAGTTGGTGGGTACAATGAGCAGTTCTTC. This sequence encodes CASSLVGGYNEQFF. Filled out from reference TRBV7-2 and TRBJ2-1, the complete variable domain reads GAGVSQSPSNKVTEKGKDVELRCDPISGHTALYWYRQSLGQGLEFLIYFQGNSAPDKSGLPSDRFSAERTGGSVSTLTIQRTQQEDSAVYLCASSLVGGYNEQFFGPGTRLTVL.

The CDR3 protein is CASSQWESTDTQYF. The DNA for the CDR3 is TGTGCCAGCAGCCAGTGGGAGTCAACAGATACGCAGTATTTT. The chain employs TRBV3-1 (or the pseudogene TRBV3-2) and TRBJ2-3, with D perhaps TRBD2 (5 bases). V shed 3 bases and J shed 3 bases, with 10 bases lying between them. The germline gives CDR1 LGHDT, CDR2 YNNKEL (reference sequence). This CDR3 has 14 residues.